The present entry profiles one T cell receptor beta chain with its context. Treatment noted: preoperative locoregional IRX-2 cytokine immunotherapy. Samples came from a phase Ib trial of preoperative locoregional IRX-2 cytokine immunotherapy. The data were obtained in a study of preoperative IRX-2 immunotherapy in early breast cancer. Trimming stripped 2 bases from V and 0 bases from J, with 19 bases between. Germline CDR1 SGHNT, CDR2 YENEEA. This CDR3 has 19 amino acids. TCRdb's table, derived via immunoSEQ multiplex PCR, lists solely in-frame clones and lacks some. The sample carries tens of thousands of clones, under 90% recorded once.

The V call is TRBV11-3, the J call TRBJ2-2; D perhaps matches TRBD1 (6 bases). This sample was obtained from a patient treated with IRX-2 immunotherapy. This clonotype originated in a human donor with breast cancer. The CDR3, as DNA: TGTGCCAGCAGCTTATTTTCAGTGGGGGACACGGCGAACACCGGGGAGCTGTTTTTT. This codes for CASSLFSVGDTANTGELFF.